Below are 13 T cell receptor beta chains sequenced from a single sample in a study of Graves' ophthalmopathy and Graves' hyperthyroidism. RNA transcripts served as template for amplifying TCR beta CDR3 sequences. RT-PCR in the first round used HTBI primers; a second-round multiplex PCR followed. Via MiXCR, TCRdb re-called the multiplex PCR reads, giving one row per CDR3 protein. The sample consists of about 500,000 distinct CDR3 sequences, about 15% of them appearing once. Sample: blood. The receptors were sampled from a woman in her 30s with Graves' ophthalmopathy.

This clonotype was observed at least ten times. This chain's CDR3 is CASSQGTSAYEQYF. The CDR3 nucleotides are TGCGCCAGCAGCCAAGGAACTAGCGCCTACGAGCAGTACTTC. The chain recombines TRBV4-1 with TRBJ2-7, with 7 bases identical to TRBD2. V gave up 1 base and J gave up 2 bases; unmatched junction bases: 2. The germline CDR1 and CDR2 sequences are MGHRA and YSYEKL. The CDR3 is 14 residues long.

At least ten counts were recorded for this clonotype. The rearrangement links TRBV4-1 to TRBJ1-2; D ambiguous. The germline CDR1 and CDR2 sequences are MGHRA and YSYEKL. The CDR3 totals 15 residues. V dropped 4 bases and J dropped 0 bases, with 12 bases sitting between them. CDR3 bases: TGCGCCAGCAGCCGCGTTATCGGGGCTAACTATGGCTACACCTTC. This encodes CASSRVIGANYGYTF.

Ten or more counts support this clonotype. The chain recombines TRBV6-1 with TRBJ1-5; no definite D call. CDR3 length equals 16 residues. Germline V gene lookup returns CDR1 MNHNS and CDR2 SASEGT. Trimming took off 1 base at V and 3 bases at J, with 13 bases between the two ends. The CDR3 nucleotides read TGTGCCAGCAGTGAAGATGGCCGGCAGGACAATCAGCCCCAGCATTTT. This codes for CASSEDGRQDNQPQHF.

This clonotype showed up many times. The genes are TRBV6-5 and TRBJ1-1; D is possibly TRBD1 (6 bases). Trimming pared 4 bases from V and 8 bases from J, leaving 11 bases between. Germline V gene sequence: CDR1 MNHEY, CDR2 SVGAGI. This CDR3 spans 12 amino acids. CDR3 sequence reads: CASSLTQGEAFF. The CDR3, as DNA: TGTGCCAGCAGTTTAACTCAGGGGGAAGCTTTCTTT.

Many counts were recorded for this clonotype. The chain uses TRBV30 and TRBJ2-2, with a weak D call TRBD1 (5 bases). The length of the CDR3 is 15 residues. Germline lookup yields CDR1 GTSNPN and CDR2 SVGIG (reference sequence). The V gene lost 8 bases and the J gene lost 3 bases, with 19 bases spanning the gap. CDR3 in DNA: TGTGCCGTAACCCCTGGGGCAGAGTACACCGGGGAGCTGTTTTTT. Protein product: CAVTPGAEYTGELFF.

This rearrangement joins TRBV9 to TRBJ2-7; TRBD1 matches 7 bases. The CDR3 has 15 residues. CDR1 SGDLS and CDR2 YYNGEE come from the germline V gene. V shed 0 bases and J 6 bases; nucleotides not matched to a gene: 9. The DNA for the CDR3 is TGTGCCAGCAGCGTAGGACAGGGTGTGTCTGGCGAGCAGTACTTC. Translated: CASSVGQGVSGEQYF.

A few counts support this clonotype. The rearrangement uses TRBV6-1 and TRBJ1-3; no clear D gene. This CDR3 is 14 amino acids long. The V and J ends lost 1 base and 8 bases respectively, with 12 bases between them. CDR1 is MNHNS, CDR2 SASEGT, per germline. CDR3 amino acids: CASSEVSRVDTIYF. Here the CDR3 DNA reads TGTGCCAGCAGTGAAGTATCCCGGGTAGACACCATATATTTT.

This clonotype was picked up a small number of times. V usage is TRBV6-1 and J usage is TRBJ2-7, with a possible D match to TRBD2 (7 bases). Germline V gives CDR1 MNHNS, CDR2 SASEGT. V was clipped by 7 bases and J by 2 bases, with 15 bases between them. The CDR3 sequence is 14 residues long. The CDR3 DNA sequence: TGTGCCAGCACCACTGGGGGGGACACCTACGAGCAGTACTTC. It encodes CASTTGGDTYEQYF.

This clonotype was detected many times. The chain is built from TRBV12-3 or TRBV12-4 and TRBJ1-1; D remains unclear. CDR3 length: 13 amino acids. V was cut by 6 bases and J by 2 bases, with 10 bases left in between. CDR3: CASSLRLNTEAFF. CDR3 coding DNA: TGTGCCAGCAGCCTCCGGCTCAACACTGAAGCTTTCTTT.

By sample fraction, this clonotype is medium-sized. Germline and junction disagree at one end, which may indicate a read error. This chain connects TRBV5-1 to TRBJ2-7; D is uncertain. This CDR3 is built from 11 residues. The germline CDR1 and CDR2 sequences are SGHRS and YFSETQ. The CDR3 DNA is TGTGCCAGCAGTTCCTCATACGAGCAGTACTTC. This gives the protein CASSSSYEQYF.

This clonotype was found a few times. One base away lies a much larger clone, so this may be a sequencing read error. V gene TRBV11-2 combines with J gene TRBJ1-6, with 7 bases fitting TRBD1. Germline CDR1 reads SGHAT; CDR2 reads FQNNGV. This CDR3 is built from 14 residues. In nucleotides, the CDR3 is TGTGCCAGCAGCCGTCCGGGACAGAATTCACACCTCCACTTT. Amino acid sequence: CASSRPGQNSHLHF.

This chain links TRBV20-1 with TRBJ2-2; 7 nucleotides agree with TRBD2. V shed 4 bases, J shed 5 bases, and the junction held 7 bases outside the gene matches. The CDR3 consists of 14 residues. Germline lookup yields CDR1 DFQATT and CDR2 SNEGSKA (reference sequence). In nucleotides, the CDR3 is TGCAGTGCTAAAGGCGGGAGTGGAACCGGGGAGCTGTTTTTT. It translates to CSAKGGSGTGELFF.

A few counts support this clonotype. This chain uses TRBV9 with TRBJ2-2, with 8 bases aligning to TRBD1. CDR3 length: 17 residues. CDR1 is SGDLS, CDR2 YYNGEE, per germline. The V and J ends lost 2 bases and 5 bases, in that order; junction bases with no gene match: 11. The CDR3 spells CASSVPLDRVGTGELFF. In nucleotides, the CDR3 is TGTGCCAGCAGCGTGCCCTTGGACAGGGTGGGGACCGGGGAGCTGTTTTTT.